By its share, the clone carrying this TCR beta chain is large. Its antigen is unknown. Peripheral blood was collected from the related graft donor on the marrow donation day. The record originates from a study of T cells after posttransplantation cyclophosphamide. Study findings and constraints: Donor-recipient repertoire similarity was low at 1-2 months, rising over year one. Skin or GI-infiltrating T cells shared few TRB sequences with blood.

Germline V gives CDR1 SEHNR, CDR2 FQNEAQ (reference sequence). This CDR3 comprises 14 residues. V shed 7 bases, J shed 1 base, and the junction held 3 bases outside the gene matches. TCRdb's copy holds only in-frame clones and misses some; the assay was immunoSEQ multiplex PCR. Seen here are approximately 45,000 clones, almost 95% observed once, and the top ten hold around 3%. The source of this sequence is a woman aged 45-59 years in good health and a related stem cell transplant donor. Sequenced sample: PBMCs. This chain joins TRBV7-9 and TRBJ1-3, with 8 bases matching TRBD1. DNA of the CDR3: TGTGCCAGCACCACAGGGGGTTCTGGAAACACCATATATTTT. This codes for CASTTGGSGNTIYF.